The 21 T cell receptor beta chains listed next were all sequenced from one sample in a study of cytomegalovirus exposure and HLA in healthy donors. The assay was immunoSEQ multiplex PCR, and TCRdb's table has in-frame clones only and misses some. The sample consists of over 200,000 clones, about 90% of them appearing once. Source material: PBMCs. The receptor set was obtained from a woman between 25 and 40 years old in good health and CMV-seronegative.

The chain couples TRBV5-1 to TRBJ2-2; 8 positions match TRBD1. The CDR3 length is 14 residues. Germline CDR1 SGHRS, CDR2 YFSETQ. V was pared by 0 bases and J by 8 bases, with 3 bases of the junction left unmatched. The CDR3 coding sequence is TGCGCCAGCAGCTTGGGGACAGGGTCGGGGGAGCTGTTTTTT. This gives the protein CASSLGTGSGELFF.

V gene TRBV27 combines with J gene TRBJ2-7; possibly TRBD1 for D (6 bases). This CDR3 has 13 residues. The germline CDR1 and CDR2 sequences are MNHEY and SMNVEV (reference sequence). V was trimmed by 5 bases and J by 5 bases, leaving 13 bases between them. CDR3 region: CASSAQTGNEQYF. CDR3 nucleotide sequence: TGTGCCAGCAGTGCACAAACAGGGAACGAGCAGTACTTC.

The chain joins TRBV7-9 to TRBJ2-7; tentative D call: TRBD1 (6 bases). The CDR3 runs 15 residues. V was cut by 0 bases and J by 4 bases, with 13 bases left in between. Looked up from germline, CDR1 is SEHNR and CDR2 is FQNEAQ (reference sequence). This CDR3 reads CASSLAPGAAYEQYF. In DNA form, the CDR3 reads TGTGCCAGCAGCTTAGCCCCAGGGGCAGCGTACGAGCAGTACTTC.

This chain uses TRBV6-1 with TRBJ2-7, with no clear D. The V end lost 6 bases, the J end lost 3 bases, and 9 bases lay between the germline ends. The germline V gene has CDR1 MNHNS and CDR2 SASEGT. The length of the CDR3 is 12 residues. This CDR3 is CASSPFNYEQYF. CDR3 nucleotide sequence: TGTGCCAGCAGCCCCTTCAACTACGAGCAGTACTTC.

The CDR3 sequence: CASAAGNGNNEQFF. The DNA of the CDR3 is TGTGCCAGCGCGGCAGGAAATGGGAACAATGAGCAGTTCTTC. This chain links TRBV27 with TRBJ2-1; D is unresolved. This CDR3 has 14 residues. Trimming left V 8 bases short and J 5 bases short, with 16 bases between. Germline lookup yields CDR1 MNHEY and CDR2 SMNVEV (reference sequence).

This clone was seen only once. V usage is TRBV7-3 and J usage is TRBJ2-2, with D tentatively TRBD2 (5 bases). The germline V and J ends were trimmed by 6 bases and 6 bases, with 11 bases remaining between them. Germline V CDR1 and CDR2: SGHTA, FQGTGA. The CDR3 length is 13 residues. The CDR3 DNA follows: TGTGCCAGCAGTCCACTAGAGGCCGGGGAGCTGTTTTTT. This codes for CASSPLEAGELFF.

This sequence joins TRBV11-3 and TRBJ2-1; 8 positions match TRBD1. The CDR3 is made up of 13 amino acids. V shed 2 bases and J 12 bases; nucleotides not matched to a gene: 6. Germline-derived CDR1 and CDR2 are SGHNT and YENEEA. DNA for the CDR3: TGTGCCAGCAGCTTAAGAGACGGACAGGGGCAGTTCTTC. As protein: CASSLRDGQGQFF.

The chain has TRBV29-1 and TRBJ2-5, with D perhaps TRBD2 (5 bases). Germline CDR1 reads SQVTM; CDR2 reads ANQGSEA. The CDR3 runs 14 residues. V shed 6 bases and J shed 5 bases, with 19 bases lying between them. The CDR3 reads CSVITWGVRETQYF. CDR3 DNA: TGCAGCGTAATAACCTGGGGAGTTCGGGAGACCCAGTACTTC.

The CDR3 DNA follows: TGTGCCAGCAAATCCGGGACAGGGGACGAGCAGTACTTC. Its translation: CASKSGTGDEQYF. The J gene is TRBJ2-7, the V gene TRBV2; 10 bases fit TRBD1. The CDR3 covers 13 residues. Germline V gene lookup returns CDR1 SNHLY and CDR2 FYNNEI. With 7 bases clipped from V and 5 bases from J, the junction kept 5 bases outside the gene matches.

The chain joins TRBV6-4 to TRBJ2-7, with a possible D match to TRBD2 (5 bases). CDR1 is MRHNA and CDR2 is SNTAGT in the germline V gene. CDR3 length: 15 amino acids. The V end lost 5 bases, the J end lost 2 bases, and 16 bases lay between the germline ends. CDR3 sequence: CASSPTPAATYEQYF. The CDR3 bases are TGTGCCAGCAGTCCCACCCCAGCGGCAACCTACGAGCAGTACTTC.

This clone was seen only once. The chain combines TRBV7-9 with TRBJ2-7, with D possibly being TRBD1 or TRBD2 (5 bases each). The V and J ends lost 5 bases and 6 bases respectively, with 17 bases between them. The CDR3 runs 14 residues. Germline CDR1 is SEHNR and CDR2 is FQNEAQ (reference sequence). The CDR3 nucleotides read TGTGCCAGCAGCCCGGACGCCCTTGGGGGCGAGCAGTACTTC. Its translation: CASSPDALGGEQYF. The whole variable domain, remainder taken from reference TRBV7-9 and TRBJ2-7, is DTGVSQNPRHKITKRGQNVTFRCDPISEHNRLYWYRQTLGQGPEFLTYFQNEAQLEKSRLLSDRFSAERPKGSFSTLEIQRTEQGDSAMYLCASSPDALGGEQYFGPGTRLTVT.

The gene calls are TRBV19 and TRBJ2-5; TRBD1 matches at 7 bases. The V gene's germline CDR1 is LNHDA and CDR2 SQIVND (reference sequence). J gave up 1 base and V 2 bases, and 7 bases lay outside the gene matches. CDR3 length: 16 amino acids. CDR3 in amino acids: CASSIIKGQSQETQYF. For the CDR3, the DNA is TGTGCCAGTAGTATAATAAAGGGACAGTCCCAAGAGACCCAGTACTTC.

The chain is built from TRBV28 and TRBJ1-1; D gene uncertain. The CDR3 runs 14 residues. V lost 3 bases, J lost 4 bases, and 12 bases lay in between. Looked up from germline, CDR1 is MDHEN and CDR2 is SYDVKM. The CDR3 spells CASSLAGYGTEAFF. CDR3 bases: TGTGCCAGCAGTTTGGCCGGGTATGGCACTGAAGCTTTCTTT.

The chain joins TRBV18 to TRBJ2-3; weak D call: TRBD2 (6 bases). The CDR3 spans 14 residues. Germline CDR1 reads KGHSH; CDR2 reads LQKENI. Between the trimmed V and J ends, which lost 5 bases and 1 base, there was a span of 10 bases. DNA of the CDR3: TGTGCCAGCTCAAAAATAGCGGGCACAGATACGCAGTATTTT. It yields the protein CASSKIAGTDTQYF.

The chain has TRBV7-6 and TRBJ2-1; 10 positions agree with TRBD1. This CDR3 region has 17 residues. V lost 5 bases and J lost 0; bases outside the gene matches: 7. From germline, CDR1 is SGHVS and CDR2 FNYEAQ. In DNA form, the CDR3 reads TGTGCCAGCAGCCCGACAGGGGGCGCCAACTCCTACAATGAGCAGTTCTTC. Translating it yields CASSPTGGANSYNEQFF.

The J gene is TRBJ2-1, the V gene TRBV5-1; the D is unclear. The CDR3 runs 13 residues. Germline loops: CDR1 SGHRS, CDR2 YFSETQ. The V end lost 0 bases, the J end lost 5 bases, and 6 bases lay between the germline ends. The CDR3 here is CASSLGGHNEQFF. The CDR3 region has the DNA TGCGCCAGCAGCTTGGGCGGCCACAATGAGCAGTTCTTC. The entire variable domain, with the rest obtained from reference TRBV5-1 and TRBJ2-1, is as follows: KAGVTQTPRYLIKTRGQQVTLSCSPISGHRSVSWYQQTPGQGLQFLFEYFSETQRNKGNFPGRFSGRQFSNSRSEMNVSTLELGDSALYLCASSLGGHNEQFFGPGTRLTVL.

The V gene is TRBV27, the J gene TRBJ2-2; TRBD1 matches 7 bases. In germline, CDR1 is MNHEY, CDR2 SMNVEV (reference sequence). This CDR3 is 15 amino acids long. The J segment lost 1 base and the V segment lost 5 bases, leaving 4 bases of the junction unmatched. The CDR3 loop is CASSHRTGNTGELFF. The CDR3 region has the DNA TGTGCCAGCAGTCACCGGACAGGGAACACCGGGGAGCTGTTTTTT.

CDR3 nucleotide sequence: TGCGCCAGCAGCTTGGGGGTTAGTGAGCAGTTCTTC. Its translation is CASSLGVSEQFF. This chain links TRBV5-1 with TRBJ2-1; D is undetermined. Germline V gives CDR1 SGHRS, CDR2 YFSETQ. The V gene lost 0 bases and the J gene lost 9 bases, with 7 bases spanning the gap. The length of the CDR3 is 12 residues.

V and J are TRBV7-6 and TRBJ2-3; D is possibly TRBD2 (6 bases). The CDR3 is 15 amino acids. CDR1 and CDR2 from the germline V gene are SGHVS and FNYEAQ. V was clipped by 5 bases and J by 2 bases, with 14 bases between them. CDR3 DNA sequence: TGTGCCAGCAGCGGCGGGACTCACCCCACAGATACGCAGTATTTT. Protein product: CASSGGTHPTDTQYF.

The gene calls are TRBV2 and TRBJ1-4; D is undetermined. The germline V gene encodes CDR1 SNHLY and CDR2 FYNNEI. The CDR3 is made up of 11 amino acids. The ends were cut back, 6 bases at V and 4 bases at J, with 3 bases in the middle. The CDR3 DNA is TGTGCCAGCAGGGGTAATGAAAAACTGTTTTTT. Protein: CASRGNEKLFF.

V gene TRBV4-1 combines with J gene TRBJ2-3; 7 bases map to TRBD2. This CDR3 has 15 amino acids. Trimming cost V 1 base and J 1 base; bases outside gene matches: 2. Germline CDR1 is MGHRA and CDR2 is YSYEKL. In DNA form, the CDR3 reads TGCGCCAGCAGCCAAGGACTAGCCGGCACAGATACGCAGTATTTT. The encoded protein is CASSQGLAGTDTQYF.